These 5 T cell receptor beta chains were sequenced from one sample in a study of T cells after yellow fever vaccination (dated by TCRdb to about 2019). Libraries came from 5' RACE. Sequenced on an Illumina HiSeq 2500. Using fastp trimming at Q25 and MiXCR clonotype assembly, TCRdb reanalyzed the public sequencing data and kept in-frame beta chains. Rows merge per CDR3 protein into single entries with the most common DNA and genes. The sample yields some 250,000 distinct CDR3 sequences; around 7% were counted once. The ten biggest clones cover roughly 0.86% of the sample. The treatment or condition label for this specimen denotes: live attenuated yellow fever vaccine strain. Here the sequenced sample was CD4+ T cells sorted from PBMCs, taken 15 days after the yellow fever booster vaccination. The receptor source for this set is a man aged 25 to 40 who received the YFV17D yellow fever vaccine.

A few counts support this clonotype. The chain has TRBV19 and TRBJ2-1; 7 bases fit TRBD2. Trimming took 1 base from V and 4 from J; bases not matched to a gene: 7. The CDR3 loop spans 16 amino acids. Germline V CDR1 and CDR2: LNHDA, SQIVND (reference sequence). CDR3 in amino acids: CASSIVSSGNYNEQFF. In nucleotides, the CDR3 is TGTGCCAGTAGTATAGTCTCTAGCGGTAATTACAATGAGCAGTTCTTC. The full variable domain, rest sourced from reference TRBV19 and TRBJ2-1, is DGGITQSPKYLFRKEGQNVTLSCEQNLNHDAMYWYRQDPGQGLRLIYYSQIVNDFQKGDIAEGYSVSREKKESFPLTVTSAQKNPTAFYLCASSIVSSGNYNEQFFGPGTRLTVL.

This clonotype was found a few times. The chain links TRBV6-1 to TRBJ2-5, with D perhaps matching TRBD1 or TRBD2 (5 bases each). The germline CDR1 and CDR2 sequences are MNHNS and SASEGT. This CDR3 has 16 residues. Trimming cost V 6 bases and J 2 bases, with 19 bases left between them. The CDR3 coding sequence is TGTGCCAGCAGGGGACGCAGGGTGGCTTCACAAGAGACCCAGTACTTC. Translated: CASRGRRVASQETQYF.

The chain has TRBV12-3 or TRBV12-4 and TRBJ2-2, with D perhaps TRBD2 (6 bases). The CDR3 is made up of 17 amino acids. V lost 3 bases and J lost 5, with 19 bases in between. Here the CDR3 DNA reads TGTGCCAGCAGTTTGGGGGGAGCTGAGTTGAGAACCGGGGAGCTGTTTTTT. It encodes CASSLGGAELRTGELFF.

A note on this clonotype: A much larger clone is a single base away; this may be a read error. The rearrangement joins TRBV5-1 to TRBJ2-7; 8 positions match TRBD1. V shed 3 bases, J shed 3 bases, and the junction held 8 bases outside the gene matches. CDR1 is SGHRS and CDR2 is YFSETQ in the germline V gene. This CDR3 comprises 15 residues. CDR3 in DNA: TGCGCCAGCAGCTCCCGGGGACAGGCCTACTACGAGCAGTACTTC. Its protein product is CASSSRGQAYYEQYF.

In the case of this clonotype: The limits of the CDR3 on the DNA are not certain, so only TCRdb's listed CDR3 is given. The chain uses TRBV7-5 and TRBJ2-7; the table's D gene call, TRBD2, was not cross checked with the DNA. TRBV7-5 represents a pseudogene. The CDR3 extends over 18 residues, inclusive of both ends. The CDR3 is CSPAPAGNSSGLSYEQYF.